The rows below give T cell receptor beta chains drawn from one sample of a study of memory CD4+ T cells and cytomegalovirus serostatus. The table came from immunoSEQ multiplex PCR; TCRdb's copy has only in-frame clones and leaves some out. The sample gives some 50,000 clones, roughly 79% of which show up once; roughly 1.5% is in the top ten. Sequencing was carried out using memory CD4+ T cells from blood. The receptor set was obtained from an adult in good health and CMV-seronegative. The CDR3 runs from the conserved cysteine through the conserved F or W. The D gene is left open where the match is weak. Where a row states a size, it is once, few, many or the class of an expanded clone; other rows omit it.

V: TRBV6-6
size: .
D: .
J: TRBJ1-1
CDR3: CASSYGRSTEAFF
DNA: TGTGCCAGCAGTTACGGGCGTAGCACTGAAGCTTTCTTT

V: TRBV11-2
size: .
D: TRBD1
J: TRBJ1-2
CDR3: CASSLERGTGGYTF
DNA: TGTGCCAGCAGCTTAGAAAGGGGGACAGGGGGCTACACCTTC

V: TRBV29-1
size: .
D: TRBD1
J: TRBJ1-2
CDR3: CSVEVQGVLNYGYTF
DNA: TGCAGCGTTGAAGTACAGGGGGTCCTAAACTATGGCTACACCTTC

V: TRBV30
size: once
D: .
J: TRBJ1-5
CDR3: CAWQGIRNQPQHF
DNA: TGTGCCTGGCAGGGAATACGGAATCAGCCCCAGCATTTT

V: TRBV10-3
size: .
D: TRBD1
J: TRBJ1-1
CDR3: CAISEGDRANTEAFF
DNA: TGTGCCATCAGTGAGGGGGACAGGGCGAACACTGAAGCTTTCTTT

V: TRBV30
size: .
D: .
J: TRBJ2-3
CDR3: CAWSASTDTQYF
DNA: TGTGCCTGGAGTGCTAGCACAGATACGCAGTATTTT

V: TRBV4-3
size: once
D: .
J: TRBJ2-2
CDR3: CASSQSGGPTGELFF
DNA: TGCGCCAGCAGCCAATCCGGGGGGCCAACCGGGGAGCTGTTTTTT

V: TRBV28
size: .
D: TRBD2
J: TRBJ2-3
CDR3: CASSRTSGGPTDTQYF
DNA: TGTGCCAGCAGCCGTACTAGCGGGGGACCCACAGATACGCAGTATTTT

V: TRBV28
size: .
D: TRBD1
J: TRBJ1-5
CDR3: CASSPTGTGNQPQHF
DNA: TGTGCCAGCAGCCCCACCGGGACAGGGAATCAGCCCCAGCATTTT

V: TRBV7-3
size: once
D: TRBD1
J: TRBJ2-1
CDR3: CASSLTGIEQFF
DNA: TGTGCCAGCAGCTTGACAGGGATCGAGCAGTTCTTC

V: TRBV5-1
size: .
D: .
J: TRBJ2-3
CDR3: CASSLDVTSTDTQYF
DNA: TGCGCCAGCAGCTTGGATGTGACCTCCACAGATACGCAGTATTTT

V: TRBV28
size: .
D: .
J: TRBJ2-6
CDR3: CASSLGGSGANVLTF
DNA: TGTGCCAGCAGTTTAGGGGGCTCTGGGGCCAACGTCCTGACTTTC

V: TRBV6-5
size: .
D: .
J: TRBJ2-2
CDR3: CASKVKGAGELFF
DNA: TGTGCCAGCAAGGTCAAGGGGGCCGGGGAGCTGTTTTTT

V: TRBV19
size: .
D: .
J: TRBJ2-1
CDR3: CASKAGRSYNEQFF
DNA: TGTGCCAGTAAGGCGGGACGCTCCTACAATGAGCAGTTCTTC

V: TRBV19
size: .
D: TRBD1
J: TRBJ2-7
CDR3: CASSGTGAVEQYF
DNA: TGTGCCAGTAGCGGGACAGGGGCAGTCGAGCAGTACTTC

V: TRBV7-2
size: .
D: TRBD1
J: TRBJ1-1
CDR3: CASSLRQGRAEAFF
DNA: TGTGCCAGCAGCTTACGACAGGGGAGGGCTGAAGCTTTCTTT

V: TRBV5-4
size: .
D: TRBD1
J: TRBJ2-3
CDR3: CASSLQGAATDTQYF
DNA: TGTGCCAGCAGCCTACAGGGGGCCGCGACAGATACGCAGTATTTT

V: TRBV9
size: .
D: TRBD1
J: TRBJ1-6
CDR3: CASSVEGAGESPLHF
DNA: TGTGCCAGCAGCGTAGAGGGGGCGGGCGAATCACCCCTCCACTTT

V: TRBV5-4
size: .
D: .
J: TRBJ1-5
CDR3: CASSVGPTTNQPQHF
DNA: TGTGCCAGCAGCGTGGGACCCACAACCAATCAGCCCCAGCATTTT

V: TRBV19
size: few
D: .
J: TRBJ1-1
CDR3: CASSTGLGNTEAFF
DNA: TGTGCCAGTAGTACCGGACTGGGGAACACTGAAGCTTTCTTT

V: TRBV18
size: .
D: .
J: TRBJ1-4
CDR3: CASSVIRGTNEKLFF
DNA: TGTGCCAGCTCGGTCATCAGGGGTACTAATGAAAAACTGTTTTTT

V: TRBV28
size: .
D: .
J: TRBJ2-7
CDR3: CASSETGEDGEYEQYF
DNA: TGTGCCAGCAGCGAAACTGGGGAAGATGGGGAGTACGAGCAGTACTTC

V: TRBV29-1
size: .
D: .
J: TRBJ1-2
CDR3: CSAQGSRYGYTF
DNA: TGCAGCGCCCAAGGGAGCCGCTATGGCTACACCTTC

V: TRBV19
size: .
D: .
J: TRBJ1-5
CDR3: CASSPGQFNQPQHF
DNA: TGTGCCAGTAGTCCCGGCCAGTTCAATCAGCCCCAGCATTTT

V: TRBV28
size: .
D: .
J: TRBJ1-1
CDR3: CASSFGRPSEAFF
DNA: TGTGCCAGCAGTTTCGGCCGACCTTCTGAAGCTTTCTTT

V: TRBV28
size: .
D: .
J: TRBJ1-4
CDR3: CATLPHPTVLNEKLFF
DNA: TGTGCCACCTTACCCCACCCGACAGTTCTAAATGAAAAACTGTTTTTT

V: TRBV7-9
size: .
D: .
J: TRBJ1-4
CDR3: CASSLQTGEKLFF
DNA: TGTGCCAGCAGCTTACAGACTGGTGAAAAACTGTTTTTT

V: TRBV7-2
size: .
D: TRBD1
J: TRBJ1-3
CDR3: CASSFDRGRNTIYF
DNA: TGTGCCAGCAGCTTCGACAGGGGTAGGAACACCATATATTTT

V: TRBV19
size: .
D: TRBD2
J: TRBJ2-1
CDR3: CASSIDPPAGGPWEQFF
DNA: TGTGCCAGTAGTATAGATCCCCCCGCGGGAGGGCCATGGGAGCAGTTCTTC

V: TRBV6-6
size: .
D: TRBD1
J: TRBJ1-5
CDR3: CASGQGGFSQPQHF
DNA: TGTGCCTCCGGACAGGGGGGTTTCAGTCAGCCCCAGCATTTT

V: TRBV11-3
size: .
D: .
J: TRBJ2-3
CDR3: CASSSSTGFTDTQYF
DNA: TGTGCCAGCAGCTCATCGACGGGATTCACAGATACGCAGTATTTT

V: TRBV5-1
size: .
D: .
J: TRBJ2-7
CDR3: CASSFAGTGVSEQYF
DNA: TGCGCCAGCAGCTTTGCCGGGACCGGCGTTTCCGAGCAGTACTTC

V: TRBV11-2
size: .
D: .
J: TRBJ1-1
CDR3: CASSLGRRNTEAFF
DNA: TGTGCCAGCAGCTTAGGCAGGAGGAACACTGAAGCTTTCTTT

V: TRBV28
size: .
D: TRBD1
J: TRBJ2-7
CDR3: CASSLPMNRGLNEQYF
DNA: TGTGCCAGCAGCCTCCCCATGAACAGGGGGCTTAACGAGCAGTACTTC

V: TRBV10-2
size: .
D: .
J: TRBJ2-5
CDR3: CASSESSGQETQYF
DNA: TGCGCCAGCAGTGAAAGTAGCGGTCAAGAGACCCAGTACTTC

V: TRBV2
size: .
D: .
J: TRBJ1-4
CDR3: CASSGPPAGNEKLFF
DNA: TGTGCCAGCAGTGGCCCACCCGCGGGTAATGAAAAACTGTTTTTT

V: TRBV9
size: .
D: .
J: TRBJ1-1
CDR3: CASSARSLNTEAFF
DNA: TGTGCCAGCAGCGCACGGAGCCTGAACACTGAAGCTTTCTTT

V: TRBV4-3
size: .
D: .
J: TRBJ1-1
CDR3: CASSQVLRTNTEAFF
DNA: TGCGCCAGCAGCCAAGTCCTCCGGACGAACACTGAAGCTTTCTTT

V: TRBV18
size: .
D: .
J: TRBJ1-1
CDR3: CASSRSRGGAEAFF
DNA: TGTGCCAGCTCACGAAGCCGGGGGGGCGCTGAAGCTTTCTTT

V: TRBV2
size: .
D: .
J: TRBJ1-3
CDR3: CASSEEPGNTIYF
DNA: TGTGCCAGCAGTGAAGAGCCCGGAAACACCATATATTTT

V: TRBV6-1
size: once
D: .
J: TRBJ1-6
CDR3: CASSDLGSRNSPLHF
DNA: TGTGCCAGCAGTGATTTGGGGTCTCGCAATTCACCCCTCCACTTT

V: TRBV19
size: once
D: .
J: TRBJ1-5
CDR3: CASSPGLDQPQHF
DNA: TGTGCCAGTAGTCCTGGGTTGGATCAGCCCCAGCATTTT

V: TRBV6-1
size: .
D: .
J: TRBJ2-7
CDR3: CASRTRDTSYEQYF
DNA: TGTGCCAGCCGAACCCGGGACACAAGCTACGAGCAGTACTTC

V: TRBV9
size: .
D: .
J: TRBJ1-2
CDR3: CASSVGVTNYGYTF
DNA: TGTGCCAGCAGCGTAGGGGTCACTAACTATGGCTACACCTTC

V: TRBV9
size: .
D: .
J: TRBJ1-5
CDR3: CASSAGGGLENQPQHF
DNA: TGTGCCAGCAGCGCGGGGGGGGGTTTAGAAAATCAGCCCCAGCATTTT

V: TRBV28
size: .
D: TRBD1
J: TRBJ2-7
CDR3: CASSAPTGLFYEQYF
DNA: TGTGCCAGCAGTGCCCCGACAGGGCTGTTCTACGAGCAGTACTTC

V: TRBV28
size: .
D: .
J: TRBJ1-5
CDR3: CASSLERVRGGQPQHF
DNA: TGTGCCAGCAGCCTAGAGAGGGTTCGCGGTGGTCAGCCCCAGCATTTT

V: TRBV2
size: .
D: TRBD2
J: TRBJ2-7
CDR3: CASSEGGTRGYEQYF
DNA: TGTGCCAGCAGTGAAGGGGGGACTAGGGGCTACGAGCAGTACTTC

V: TRBV11-3
size: .
D: TRBD1
J: TRBJ2-1
CDR3: CASSPTGYNEQFF
DNA: TGTGCCAGCAGCCCGACAGGGTACAATGAGCAGTTCTTC

V: TRBV28
size: few
D: .
J: TRBJ1-5
CDR3: CASSPPHVSNQPQHF
DNA: TGTGCCAGCAGTCCACCACACGTTAGCAATCAGCCCCAGCATTTT

V: TRBV21-1
size: .
D: .
J: TRBJ2-3
CDR3: CASSKNLGSAGSSTDTQYF
DNA: TGTGCCAGCAGCAAAAATTTAGGGTCAGCGGGGTCTAGCACAGATACGCAGTATTTT

V: TRBV27
size: few
D: .
J: TRBJ1-2
CDR3: CASSRDGVYGYTF
DNA: TGTGCCAGCAGCCGGGACGGCGTCTATGGCTACACCTTC

V: TRBV28
size: .
D: TRBD1
J: TRBJ2-3
CDR3: CASSPIIGGGYPDTQYF
DNA: TGTGCCAGCAGTCCCATTATAGGGGGCGGGTATCCAGATACGCAGTATTTT

V: TRBV20-1
size: .
D: .
J: TRBJ2-5
CDR3: CSARAETQYF
DNA: TGCAGTGCTAGGGCGGAGACCCAGTACTTC

V: TRBV6-1
size: few
D: TRBD1
J: TRBJ2-1
CDR3: CASSAGTGAYNEQFF
DNA: TGTGCCAGCAGTGCCGGGACAGGGGCCTACAATGAGCAGTTCTTC

V: TRBV6-1
size: .
D: .
J: TRBJ2-4
CDR3: CASRAIGIQYF
DNA: TGTGCCAGCAGAGCGATCGGAATACAGTACTTC

V: TRBV7-2
size: .
D: .
J: TRBJ1-5
CDR3: CASSLGGFSNQPQHF
DNA: TGTGCCAGCAGCTTAGGTGGGTTTAGCAATCAGCCCCAGCATTTT

V: TRBV10-1
size: .
D: .
J: TRBJ2-7
CDR3: CASSESLLGLLTYEQYF
DNA: TGCGCCAGCAGTGAGTCCCTTCTTGGACTTTTGACCTACGAGCAGTACTTC

V: TRBV4-3
size: .
D: .
J: TRBJ2-2
CDR3: CASSQEAMTTGELFF
DNA: TGCGCCAGCAGCCAAGAGGCTATGACTACCGGGGAGCTGTTTTTT